This TCR beta chain was observed in a study of OX40 agonist ivuxolimab in advanced cancers. Germline CDR1 reads MNHNS; CDR2 reads SASEGT. The CDR3 has 12 residues. Trimming cost V 2 bases and J 5 bases, with 6 bases left between them. TCRdb keeps only in-frame clones here, not all; method: immunoSEQ multiplex PCR. Of tens of thousands of clones in the sample, 70% to 90% are singletons; the top ten hold about 0.8%. As to this clone: What it binds is not known.

The study, taken as a whole, reports: Both blood CD4+ and CD8+ T cells showed clonal growth by week 6 at 0.1 to 3.0 mg/kg. There were, on average, more expanded clones in CD8+ T cells than in CD4+.

The clonotype originates from an adult with an advanced solid tumor such as melanoma, head and neck, liver or kidney cancer. V and J are TRBV6-1 and TRBJ2-5; no firm D call. The input for sequencing was CD4+ or CD8+ T cells sorted from blood, taken in a trial of the OX40 agonist ivuxolimab. As DNA, the CDR3 is TGTGCCAGCAGTGAATGGGTGGAGACCCAGTACTTC. Translated, it gives CASSEWVETQYF.